This T cell receptor (beta chain) was sequenced during a study of blood T cell repertoires in COVID-19. Overall study context: The United States, Italy and Spain were the sources of the acute and convalescent COVID-19 samples. T cells, B-cell-depleted T cells, or PBMCs provided the cDNA or gDNA that served as material.

J was trimmed by 1 base and V by 0 bases; bases with no gene match: 4. CDR1 is SGHRS, CDR2 YFSETQ, per germline. The CDR3 extends over 16 amino acids. How the authors handled the data: Using reference gene primer amplification, nucleated cell counts were estimated. Sequencing was performed with immunoSEQ multiplex PCR; in TCRdb, only in-frame clones are kept and a portion is missing. V and J calls and clone size are given by that table; D and trimming were obtained from the DNA. The repertoire includes roughly 330,000 clones, approximately 85% of them detected once, and 1.5% to 2% sits in the top ten.

V gene TRBV5-1 combines with J gene TRBJ2-3, with 8 positions matching TRBD2. What was sequenced was peripheral blood. The sequence was collected from a woman aged 50 to 60 with acute or convalescent COVID-19. The CDR3 spells CASSLAQTSGTDTQYF. CDR3 bases: TGCGCCAGCAGCTTGGCCCAGACTAGCGGCACAGATACGCAGTATTTT. Full variable domain (remainder filled in from reference TRBV5-1 and TRBJ2-3): KAGVTQTPRYLIKTRGQQVTLSCSPISGHRSVSWYQQTPGQGLQFLFEYFSETQRNKGNFPGRFSGRQFSNSRSEMNVSTLELGDSALYLCASSLAQTSGTDTQYFGPGTRLTVL.